Given below is one T cell receptor (beta chain) in context. As yet, its antigen is unknown. This sample is part of a study of OX40 agonist ivuxolimab in advanced cancers. Study-level findings and limits: Compared with others, partial responders at 0.1-3.0 mg/kg displayed clonal expansion among the lowest.

The V gene's germline CDR1 is LNHDA and CDR2 SQIVND (reference sequence). V gave up 6 bases and J gave up 4 bases, with 3 bases separating them. The CDR3 is 11 residues long. The data were produced by immunoSEQ multiplex PCR, yet TCRdb's version contains in-frame clones alone and is incomplete. Among some 70,000 clones listed, approximately 90% were seen once. This specimen was CD4+ or CD8+ T cells sorted from blood, taken in a trial of the OX40 agonist ivuxolimab. This chain uses TRBV19 with TRBJ2-2; D is unclear. This clonotype was obtained from an adult with an advanced solid tumor such as melanoma, head and neck, liver or kidney cancer. CDR3 sequence reads: CASRGTGELFF. The CDR3 DNA is TGTGCCAGTAGAGGCACCGGGGAGCTGTTTTTT.